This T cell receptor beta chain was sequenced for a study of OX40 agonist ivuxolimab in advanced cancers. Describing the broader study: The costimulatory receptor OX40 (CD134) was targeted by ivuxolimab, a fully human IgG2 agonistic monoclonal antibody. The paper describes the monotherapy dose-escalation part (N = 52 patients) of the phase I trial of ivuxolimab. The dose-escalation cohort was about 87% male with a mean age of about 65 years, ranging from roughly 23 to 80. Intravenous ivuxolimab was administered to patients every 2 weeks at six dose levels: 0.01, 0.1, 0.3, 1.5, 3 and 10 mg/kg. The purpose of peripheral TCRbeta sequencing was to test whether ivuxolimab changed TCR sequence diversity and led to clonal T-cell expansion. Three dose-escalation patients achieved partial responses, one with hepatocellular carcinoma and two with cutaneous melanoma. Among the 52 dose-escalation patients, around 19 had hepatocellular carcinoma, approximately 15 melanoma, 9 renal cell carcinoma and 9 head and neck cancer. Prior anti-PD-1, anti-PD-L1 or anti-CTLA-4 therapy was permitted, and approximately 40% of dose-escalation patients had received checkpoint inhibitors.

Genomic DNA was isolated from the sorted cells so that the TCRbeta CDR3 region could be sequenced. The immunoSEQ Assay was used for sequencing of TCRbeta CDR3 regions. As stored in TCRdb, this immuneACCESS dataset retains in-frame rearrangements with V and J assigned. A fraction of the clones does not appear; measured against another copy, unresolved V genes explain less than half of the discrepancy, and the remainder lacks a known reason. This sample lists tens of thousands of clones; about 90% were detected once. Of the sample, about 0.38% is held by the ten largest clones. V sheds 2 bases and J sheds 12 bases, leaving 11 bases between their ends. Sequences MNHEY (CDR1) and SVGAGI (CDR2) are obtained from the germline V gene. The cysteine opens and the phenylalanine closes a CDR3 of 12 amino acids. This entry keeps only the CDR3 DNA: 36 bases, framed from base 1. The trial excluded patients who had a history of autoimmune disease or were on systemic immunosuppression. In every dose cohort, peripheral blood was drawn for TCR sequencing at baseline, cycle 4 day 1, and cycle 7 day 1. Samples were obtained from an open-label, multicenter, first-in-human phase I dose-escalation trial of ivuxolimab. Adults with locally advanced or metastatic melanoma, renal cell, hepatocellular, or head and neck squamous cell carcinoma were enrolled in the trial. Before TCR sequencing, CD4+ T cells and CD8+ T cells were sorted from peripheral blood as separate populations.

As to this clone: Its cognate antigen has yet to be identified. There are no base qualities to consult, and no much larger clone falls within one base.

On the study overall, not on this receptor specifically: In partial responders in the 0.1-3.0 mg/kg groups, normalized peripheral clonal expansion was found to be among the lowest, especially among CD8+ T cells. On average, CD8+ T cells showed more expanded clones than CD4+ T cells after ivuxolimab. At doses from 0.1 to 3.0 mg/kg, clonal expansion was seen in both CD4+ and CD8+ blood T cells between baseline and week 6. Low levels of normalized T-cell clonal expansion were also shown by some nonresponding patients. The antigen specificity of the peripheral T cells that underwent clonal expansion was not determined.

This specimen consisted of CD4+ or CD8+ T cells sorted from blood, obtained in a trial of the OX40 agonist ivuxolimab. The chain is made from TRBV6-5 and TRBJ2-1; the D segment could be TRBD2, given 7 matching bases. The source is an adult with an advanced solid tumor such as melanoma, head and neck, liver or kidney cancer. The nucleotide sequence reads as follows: TGTGCCAGCAGTTACGGGGGCGGGGGGCAGTTCTTC. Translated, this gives CASSYGGGGQFF.